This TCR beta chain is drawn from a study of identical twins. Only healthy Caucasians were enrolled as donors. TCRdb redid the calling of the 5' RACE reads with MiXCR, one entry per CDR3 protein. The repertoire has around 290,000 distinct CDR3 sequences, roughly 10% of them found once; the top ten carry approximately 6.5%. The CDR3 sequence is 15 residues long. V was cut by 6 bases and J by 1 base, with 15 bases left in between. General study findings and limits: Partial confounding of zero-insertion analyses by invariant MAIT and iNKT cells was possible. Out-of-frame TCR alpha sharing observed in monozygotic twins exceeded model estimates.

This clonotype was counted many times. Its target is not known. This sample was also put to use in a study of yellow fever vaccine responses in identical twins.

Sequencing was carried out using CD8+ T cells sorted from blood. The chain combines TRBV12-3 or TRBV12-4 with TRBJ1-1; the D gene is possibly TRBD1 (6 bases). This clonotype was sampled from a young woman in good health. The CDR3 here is CASSVGQNPNTEAFF. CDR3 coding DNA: TGTGCCAGCAGCGTTGGACAGAACCCGAACACTGAAGCTTTCTTT.